This entry concerns a single T cell receptor beta chain. The assay was immunoSEQ multiplex PCR, and TCRdb's table has in-frame clones only and misses some. In the table there are around 50,000 clones, about 87% of which are singletons. This sample is drawn from a study of T cell changes during pregnancy in multiple sclerosis. V was pared by 10 bases and J by 4 bases, with 14 bases of the junction left unmatched. This CDR3 has 16 amino acids. CDR1 and CDR2 (germline): LNHDA, SQIVND (reference sequence). The sequences come from peripheral blood, collected in the first trimester of pregnancy. The sequence derives from a female donor with multiple sclerosis, enrolled in a pregnancy study. This chain joins TRBV19 and TRBJ2-2; 8 bases align to TRBD1. This chain's CDR3 is CATTPQGAWFTGELFF. The CDR3 bases are TGTGCCACGACCCCCCAGGGGGCATGGTTCACCGGGGAGCTGTTTTTT.